Presented here are 18 T cell receptor beta chains from one specimen sequenced in a study of cytomegalovirus exposure and HLA in healthy donors. Measured with immunoSEQ multiplex PCR; TCRdb has only the in-frame clones, and not every one. Of around 69,000 clones listed, 96% are singletons. The sequencing sample was made of PBMCs. These receptors all stem from a woman younger than 30 in good health and CMV-seropositive.

The gene calls are TRBV5-4 and TRBJ2-5; D perhaps matches TRBD2 (5 bases). The CDR3 spans 16 residues. Trimming shortened V by 0 bases and J by 2 bases, and 14 bases separated the two germline ends. Germline loops: CDR1 SGHNT, CDR2 YYREEE (reference sequence). The CDR3 DNA reads as TGTGCCAGCAGCTTGGGAGGGTTAGGCAAACAAGAGACCCAGTACTTC. Encoded protein: CASSLGGLGKQETQYF.

This chain links TRBV5-5 with TRBJ1-2, with D unclear. Germline V gives CDR1 SGHKS, CDR2 YYEKEE (reference sequence). V was clipped by 0 bases and J by 8 bases, with 14 bases between them. The CDR3 length is 14 residues. The CDR3 loop is CASSLGYLEGGYTF. The CDR3 bases are TGTGCCAGCAGCTTGGGGTACTTAGAGGGAGGCTACACCTTC.

The chain recombines TRBV28 with TRBJ2-1; tentative D call: TRBD1 (8 bases). Trimming removed 8 bases from V and 5 bases from J, with 16 bases in between. CDR3 length: 14 amino acids. From germline, CDR1 is MDHEN and CDR2 SYDVKM. CDR3 nucleotide sequence: TGTGCCAGCCAAGACAGGGGAGGGGACAATGAGCAGTTCTTC. As protein: CASQDRGGDNEQFF.

The J gene is TRBJ1-4, the V gene TRBV28; D perhaps matches TRBD1 (6 bases). V was cut by 6 bases and J by 6 bases, with 14 bases left in between. The germline gives CDR1 MDHEN, CDR2 SYDVKM. This CDR3 region has 14 residues. The CDR3 DNA is TGTGCCAGCAGCCTCACAGGGAGTGATGAAAAACTGTTTTTT. This codes for CASSLTGSDEKLFF.

The chain uses TRBV9 and TRBJ2-3; 8 positions agree with TRBD1. V lost 0 bases, J lost 1 base, and 4 bases stayed unmatched. The CDR3 runs 16 residues. Germline V lookup: CDR1 SGDLS, CDR2 YYNGEE. The CDR3 bases are TGTGCCAGCAGCGTAGTAGGACAGGGTCGCACAGATACGCAGTATTTT. This codes for CASSVVGQGRTDTQYF.

The rearrangement uses TRBV5-4 and TRBJ2-5, with 7 bases matching TRBD1. Germline V gives CDR1 SGHNT, CDR2 YYREEE (reference sequence). V lost 4 bases and J lost 4; bases outside the gene matches: 10. The length of the CDR3 is 15 residues. CDR3 loop: CASSRTGLGGETQYF. The CDR3 DNA sequence: TGTGCCAGCAGCCGGACAGGACTTGGGGGAGAGACCCAGTACTTC.

The rearrangement uses TRBV25-1 and TRBJ2-7, with D hard to call. Germline CDR1 and CDR2: MGHDK and SYGVNS. There are 13 residues in the CDR3. Trimming left V 3 bases short and J 1 base short, with 7 bases between. DNA of the CDR3: TGTGCCAGCAGTGAGTCGTTATCCTACGAGCAGTACTTC. Translation: CASSESLSYEQYF.

This chain links TRBV2 with TRBJ1-1; 7 bases align to TRBD1. Germline loops: CDR1 SNHLY, CDR2 FYNNEI. This CDR3 is 14 amino acids long. The V gene end was trimmed by 9 bases and the J gene end by 5 bases; junction bases not matched to a gene: 12. The CDR3 is CARSGGDSVTEAFF. The CDR3 DNA reads TGTGCCAGGTCCGGGGGGGACAGTGTGACTGAAGCTTTCTTT.

The rearrangement links TRBV4-1 to TRBJ1-2, with TRBD1 identical over 7 bases. V lost 1 base and J lost 8; bases outside the gene matches: 7. Germline V gene sequence: CDR1 MGHRA, CDR2 YSYEKL. The CDR3 runs to 14 residues. CDR3 in amino acids: CASSQVEGARGYTF. The DNA for the CDR3 is TGCGCCAGCAGCCAAGTGGAGGGGGCGCGGGGCTACACCTTC.

This rearrangement joins TRBV29-1 to TRBJ2-1, with D possibly matching TRBD2 (5 bases). Looked up from germline, CDR1 is SQVTM and CDR2 is ANQGSEA. V was clipped by 0 bases and J by 0 bases, with 6 bases between them. This CDR3 is 14 amino acids long. DNA of the CDR3: TGCAGCGTTGAAGAGGGGAGCTCCTACAATGAGCAGTTCTTC. This codes for CSVEEGSSYNEQFF.

This clone was picked up one time. This chain links TRBV7-3 with TRBJ2-1; 7 nucleotides agree with TRBD2. Trimming at V came to 1 base and at J to 5 bases, leaving 8 bases not matched to a gene. Germline V gene lookup returns CDR1 SGHTA and CDR2 FQGTGA. The CDR3 sequence is 16 residues long. The CDR3 DNA follows: TGTGCCAGCAGCTTAAACCGGTGGGGGGGTGACAATGAGCAGTTCTTC. It encodes CASSLNRWGGDNEQFF.

This clone showed up just once. The rearrangement uses TRBV6-6 and TRBJ2-3, with 8 bases fitting TRBD2. In germline, CDR1 is MNHNY, CDR2 SVGAGI (reference sequence). V gave up 2 bases and J gave up 4 bases; unmatched junction bases: 5. The CDR3 consists of 15 residues. CDR3 nucleotides: TGTGCCAGCAGTTACCCCAGCGGGAGCGCAGATACGCAGTATTTT. Protein sequence: CASSYPSGSADTQYF.

The chain has TRBV9 and TRBJ2-5; 8 bases map to TRBD2. This CDR3 contains 20 residues. The V gene's germline CDR1 is SGDLS and CDR2 YYNGEE. J gave up 4 bases and V 0 bases, and 20 bases lay outside the gene matches. CDR3 DNA: TGTGCCAGCAGCGTAGGAGTGCCCGCTGGGGTAGCGGGACGCCCAGAGACCCAGTACTTC. It codes for CASSVGVPAGVAGRPETQYF.

V gene TRBV10-3 combines with J gene TRBJ2-1; 8 bases map to TRBD2. The CDR3 covers 14 residues. Germline CDR1 and CDR2: ENHRY and SYGVKD. V lost 0 bases, J lost 9 bases, and 4 bases stayed unmatched. The CDR3 reads CAISESGLAAEQFF. The CDR3 bases are TGTGCCATCAGTGAGTCAGGACTAGCTGCTGAGCAGTTCTTC.

The chain employs TRBV5-6 and TRBJ2-1; D ambiguous. CDR3 size: 16 residues. Germline lookup yields CDR1 SGHDT and CDR2 YYEEEE. V was pared by 1 base and J by 0 bases, with 11 bases between. The CDR3 nucleotides are TGTGCCAGCAGCTTGTTTATTGGCAGCTCCTACAATGAGCAGTTCTTC. It specifies CASSLFIGSSYNEQFF.

The chain is built from TRBV11-2 and TRBJ2-5, with a weak D call TRBD2 (6 bases). There are 13 residues in the CDR3. Germline CDR1 and CDR2: SGHAT and FQNNGV. V lost 3 bases and J 4 bases, leaving 9 bases between the germline ends. In DNA, the CDR3 is TGTGCCAGCAGCTTTCGCGGGGCAGAGACCCAGTACTTC. Protein sequence: CASSFRGAETQYF.

This sequence joins TRBV19 and TRBJ2-5; D uncertain. CDR1 and CDR2 from the germline V gene are LNHDA and SQIVND (reference sequence). With 3 bases removed from V and 5 bases from J, the gap between germline ends came to 7 bases. CDR3 size: 12 residues. CDR3 loop: CASSIARETQYF. For the CDR3, the DNA is TGTGCCAGTAGTATCGCTCGGGAGACCCAGTACTTC.

The chain combines TRBV7-2 with TRBJ2-5; 12 bases match TRBD2. This CDR3 contains 17 residues. V dropped 3 bases and J dropped 0; count of bases not matched to a gene: 5. CDR1 SGHTA and CDR2 FQGNSA come from the germline V gene. CDR3 region: CASSFGLAGIYQETQYF. The CDR3 nucleotides are TGTGCCAGCAGCTTCGGACTAGCGGGAATCTACCAAGAGACCCAGTACTTC.